One and the same sample provided the 30 T cell receptor beta chains below, sequenced in a study of CD8 T cells in ankylosing spondylitis. Antigen specificity for these receptors is unknown. Study-level findings and limits: Blood of patients with ankylosing spondylitis appeared to be characterized by a TCR beta motif of several highly homologous variants.

TCRdb ran MiXCR on the 5' RACE reads and lists one entry per CDR3 protein. The sample consists of fewer than 500,000 distinct CDR3 sequences, 25% to 30% of them appearing once. Sequenced material: blood, either unsorted or a sorted T cell fraction (not recorded which). These receptors were taken from a male donor with ankylosing spondylitis.

This chain uses TRBV5-1 with TRBJ2-5; D ambiguous. The CDR3 is 14 amino acids. The germline gives CDR1 SGHRS, CDR2 YFSETQ. Trimming took 0 bases from V and 0 from J, leaving 6 bases between them. The CDR3 DNA is TGCGCCAGCAGCTTGGCGGCTAACCAAGAGACCCAGTACTTC. Translation gives CASSLAANQETQYF.

V is TRBV10-1 and J is TRBJ1-5, with no clear D. From germline, CDR1 is WNHNN and CDR2 SYGVQD (reference sequence). V was cut by 0 bases and J by 9 bases, with 9 bases left in between. This CDR3 spans 13 amino acids. In DNA, the CDR3 is TGCGCCAGCAGTGAGTCGACGTGGATGCCCCAGCATTTT. This sequence encodes CASSESTWMPQHF.

This clonotype appeared a few times. The genes are TRBV12-3 or TRBV12-4 and TRBJ1-3; no reliable D call. The V end was cut by 2 bases, the J end by 2 bases, with 4 bases between. The CDR3 loop spans 13 amino acids. The CDR3 DNA reads as TGTGCCAGCAGTTTACCGGCTGGAAACACCATATATTTT. Protein: CASSLPAGNTIYF.

The chain is built from TRBV5-1 and TRBJ2-6; D may be TRBD1 (6 bases). The V end lost 2 bases, the J end lost 6 bases, and 12 bases lay between the germline ends. The germline gives CDR1 SGHRS, CDR2 YFSETQ. CDR3 size: 15 residues. The CDR3 is CASSFTGNKANVLTF. The CDR3 DNA follows: TGCGCCAGCAGCTTTACAGGGAATAAGGCCAACGTCCTGACTTTC. Complete variable domain (other parts from reference TRBV5-1 and TRBJ2-6): KAGVTQTPRYLIKTRGQQVTLSCSPISGHRSVSWYQQTPGQGLQFLFEYFSETQRNKGNFPGRFSGRQFSNSRSEMNVSTLELGDSALYLCASSFTGNKANVLTFGAGSRLTVL.

The rearrangement joins TRBV2 to TRBJ2-5; D is uncertain. Germline CDR1 reads SNHLY; CDR2 reads FYNNEI. Trimming cost V 6 bases and J 2 bases, with 4 bases left between them. The CDR3 sequence is 11 residues long. The CDR3 DNA reads TGTGCCAGCAGAGAGCAAGAGACCCAGTACTTC. The encoded protein is CASREQETQYF.

This clonotype occurred a few times. The V and J genes are TRBV2 and TRBJ2-7, with TRBD1 matching 8 bases. This CDR3 contains 12 residues. V shed 3 bases and J 9 bases; nucleotides not matched to a gene: 4. Germline assignment: CDR1 SNHLY and CDR2 FYNNEI. CDR3 region: CASSEQGAGQYV. The CDR3 coding sequence is TGTGCCAGCAGTGAGCAGGGGGCAGGGCAGTACGTC.

This chain uses TRBV7-9 with TRBJ2-2, with D uncertain. Germline V gives CDR1 SEHNR, CDR2 FQNEAQ (reference sequence). The CDR3 sequence is 14 residues long. V dropped 5 bases and J dropped 1 base, with 8 bases sitting between them. CDR3 sequence: CASSQTLNTGELFF. The CDR3 DNA reads as TGTGCCAGCAGCCAAACTTTGAACACCGGGGAGCTGTTTTTT. The variable domain in full, with the rest retrieved from reference TRBV7-9 and TRBJ2-2, is DTGVSQNPRHKITKRGQNVTFRCDPISEHNRLYWYRQTLGQGPEFLTYFQNEAQLEKSRLLSDRFSAERPKGSFSTLEIQRTEQGDSAMYLCASSQTLNTGELFFGEGSRLTVL.

This sequence joins TRBV7-2 and TRBJ1-5, with a weak D call TRBD1 (6 bases). The germline V gene encodes CDR1 SGHTA and CDR2 FQGNSA. Trimming shortened V by 5 bases and J by 10 bases, and 15 bases separated the two germline ends. The CDR3 sequence is 13 residues long. The CDR3, as DNA: TGTGCCAGCAGCAAGGGGGGACGATCTCCCCAGCATTTT. This gives the protein CASSKGGRSPQHF.

The gene calls are TRBV28 and TRBJ2-7; 8 nucleotides agree with TRBD1. CDR1 and CDR2 from the germline V gene are MDHEN and SYDVKM. Trimming at V came to 3 bases and at J to 3 bases, leaving 7 bases not matched to a gene. This CDR3 spans 15 amino acids. Written as DNA, the CDR3 is TGTGCCAGCAGTTTCCGGGACAGGTCGTACTACGAGCAGTACGTC. Translated: CASSFRDRSYYEQYV.

This clonotype has a single count. The genes are TRBV6-2 or TRBV6-3 and TRBJ1-1; 9 positions match TRBD1. Germline CDR1 is MNHEY and CDR2 is SVGEGT. This CDR3 has 14 residues. V gave up 6 bases and J gave up 5 bases; unmatched junction bases: 7. The CDR3 sequence: CASRNRGRETEAFF. As DNA, the CDR3 is TGTGCCAGCAGGAACAGGGGGCGGGAAACTGAAGCTTTCTTT.

The chain employs TRBV29-1 and TRBJ2-1; 7 bases match TRBD2. Trimming at V came to 4 bases and at J to 4 bases, leaving 4 bases not matched to a gene. CDR1 SQVTM and CDR2 ANQGSEA come from the germline V gene. The length of the CDR3 is 13 residues. The CDR3 here is CSVVSSGYNEQFF. In DNA, the CDR3 is TGCAGCGTTGTGTCTAGCGGATACAATGAGCAGTTCTTC.

This rearrangement joins TRBV3-1 to TRBJ1-2; D gene unclear. CDR1 and CDR2 (germline): LGHDT, YNNKEL (reference sequence). V was clipped by 0 bases and J by 8 bases, with 13 bases between them. The CDR3 loop spans 14 amino acids. The CDR3 sequence: CASSQDQWIQGYTF. The CDR3 DNA sequence: TGTGCCAGCAGCCAAGATCAGTGGATTCAGGGCTACACCTTC.

The J gene is TRBJ1-5, the V gene TRBV7-2, with D possibly TRBD1 on 6 matching bases. CDR3 size: 14 residues. The germline CDR1 and CDR2 sequences are SGHTA and FQGNSA. The ends were cut back, 5 bases at V and 5 bases at J, with 13 bases in the middle. For the CDR3, the DNA is TGTGCCAGCAGCCGGCAGGGGAGTCATCAGCCCCAGCATTTT. It encodes CASSRQGSHQPQHF. The complete variable domain, with remaining parts taken from reference TRBV7-2 and TRBJ1-5, reads GAGVSQSPSNKVTEKGKDVELRCDPISGHTALYWYRQSLGQGLEFLIYFQGNSAPDKSGLPSDRFSAERTGGSVSTLTIQRTQQEDSAVYLCASSRQGSHQPQHFGDGTRLSIL.

V usage is TRBV11-1 and J usage is TRBJ2-1; D possibly corresponds to TRBD1 (5 bases). The CDR3 has 17 residues. Trimming left V 1 base short and J 5 bases short, with 18 bases between. Germline V gene lookup returns CDR1 SGHAT and CDR2 FQDESV (reference sequence). This chain's CDR3 is CASSLVGRRQPDNEQFF. The CDR3 coding sequence is TGTGCCAGCAGCTTAGTAGGTCGCAGACAGCCGGACAATGAGCAGTTCTTC.

This sequence joins TRBV6-2 or TRBV6-3 and TRBJ2-7, with D tentatively TRBD2 (6 bases). V gave up 5 bases and J gave up 7 bases, with 15 bases separating them. Germline CDR1 reads MNHEY; CDR2 reads SVGEGT. The CDR3 totals 13 residues. This chain's CDR3 is CASSGDSVGEQYV. The CDR3 nucleotides are TGTGCCAGCAGTGGGGACTCCGTCGGGGAGCAGTACGTC.

A few counts support this clonotype. The chain uses TRBV10-3 and TRBJ1-1; unclear D gene. The V gene lost 10 bases and the J gene lost 6 bases, with 12 bases spanning the gap. CDR1 and CDR2 from the germline V gene are ENHRY and SYGVKD. This CDR3 is 11 amino acids long. The CDR3 loop reads CATSQSSEAFF. The CDR3 DNA sequence: TGTGCCACCTCACAGTCGTCTGAAGCTTTCTTT.

This clonotype was seen many times. This chain joins TRBV5-1 and TRBJ1-5; D gene uncertain. Per the germline V gene, CDR1 is SGHRS and CDR2 is YFSETQ. The V gene lost 0 bases and the J gene lost 5 bases, with 12 bases spanning the gap. The CDR3 totals 15 residues. DNA of the CDR3: TGCGCCAGCAGCTTGGATAGCCCGCAAGATCAGCCCCAGCATTTT. Amino acid sequence: CASSLDSPQDQPQHF.

V is TRBV5-1 and J is TRBJ2-7, with unresolved D. Trimming left V 2 bases short and J 0 bases short, with 6 bases between. The V gene's germline CDR1 is SGHRS and CDR2 YFSETQ. The CDR3 consists of 13 residues. The CDR3 reads CASSFAPSYEQYV. The CDR3 nucleotides are TGCGCCAGCAGCTTTGCACCCTCCTACGAGCAGTACGTC.

This clonotype showed up just a few times. This chain links TRBV6-1 with TRBJ2-7; D might be TRBD2 (6 bases). V dropped 6 bases and J dropped 2 bases, with 14 bases sitting between them. The CDR3 sequence is 14 residues long. Looked up from germline, CDR1 is MNHNS and CDR2 is SASEGT. CDR3 nucleotide sequence: TGTGCCAGCAGCCGCAATAGCGGAGCCTACGAGCAGTACTTC. Amino acid sequence: CASSRNSGAYEQYF.

V and J are TRBV5-6 and TRBJ2-5; D call uncertain. V was pared by 3 bases and J by 0 bases, with 33 bases between. Germline V gene sequence: CDR1 SGHDT, CDR2 YYEEEE. The CDR3 is 22 amino acids. The CDR3 coding sequence is TGTGCCAGCAGCTCCCAGATTGGGGTGGCACTTTACGACGAAATGTACCAAGAGACCCAGTACTTC. It yields the protein CASSSQIGVALYDEMYQETQYF.

In this sample, this clonotype turned up a few times. This rearrangement joins TRBV12-3 or TRBV12-4 to TRBJ1-2, with D maybe TRBD1 (6 bases). The CDR3 length is 13 residues. Trimming pared 5 bases from V and 4 bases from J, leaving 11 bases between. The CDR3 region has the DNA TGTGCCAGCAGTGCCAGGGGAGGCTATGGCTACACCTTC. This gives the protein CASSARGGYGYTF.

This clonotype showed up just a few times. The chain recombines TRBV2 with TRBJ2-5; no clear D gene. Germline CDR1 is SNHLY and CDR2 is FYNNEI. This CDR3 has 14 amino acids. With 3 bases removed from V and 3 bases from J, the gap between germline ends came to 11 bases. CDR3 sequence (DNA): TGTGCCAGCAGTGAGTTGAATACAAAAGAGACCCAGTACTTC. Translated: CASSELNTKETQYF. Full variable domain (outside the CDR3, taken from reference TRBV2 and TRBJ2-5): EPEVTQTPSHQVTQMGQEVILRCVPISNHLYFYWYRQILGQKVEFLVSFYNNEISEKSEIFDDQFSVERPDGSNFTLKIRSTKLEDSAMYFCASSELNTKETQYFGPGTRLLVL.

The V and J genes are TRBV5-1 and TRBJ1-2, with D maybe TRBD1 (5 bases). From germline, CDR1 is SGHRS and CDR2 YFSETQ. V was pared by 4 bases and J by 8 bases, with 21 bases between. The CDR3 runs to 15 residues. The CDR3 nucleotides are TGCGCCAGCAGCATCGGAAACTCCGGGACTCCGGGCTACACCTTC. Translating gives CASSIGNSGTPGYTF.

The chain links TRBV27 to TRBJ2-1, with TRBD1 as a possible D gene (6 bases). Germline values: CDR1 MNHEY, CDR2 SMNVEV (reference sequence). This CDR3 spans 17 amino acids. V lost 5 bases and J 0 bases, leaving 17 bases between the germline ends. CDR3 coding DNA: TGTGCCAGCAGTCCTAGGGACACCTGGGACTCCTACAATGAGCAGTTCTTC. Residues: CASSPRDTWDSYNEQFF.

Only a few counts were recorded for this clonotype. J is TRBJ2-2 and V is TRBV5-5; a weak D match, TRBD2 (5 bases). CDR3 length: 16 residues. Germline V CDR1 and CDR2: SGHKS, YYEKEE (reference sequence). V was trimmed by 1 base and J by 1 base, leaving 11 bases between them. The CDR3 protein is CASSLSGRRNTGELFF. Here the CDR3 DNA reads TGTGCCAGCAGCTTGAGTGGGAGAAGGAACACCGGGGAGCTGTTTTTT.

This clonotype was detected once. V usage is TRBV20-1 and J usage is TRBJ2-7; weak D call: TRBD2 (6 bases). CDR1 is DFQATT and CDR2 is SNEGSKA in the germline V gene (reference sequence). V lost 5 bases and J lost 3, with 32 bases in between. The CDR3 covers 19 residues. CDR3 loop: CSASEPESTSQKSHYEQYV. CDR3 DNA: TGCAGTGCTTCTGAGCCCGAATCGACTAGTCAAAAATCTCACTACGAGCAGTACGTC.

The chain combines TRBV7-2 with TRBJ2-1; 13 nucleotides match TRBD2. The CDR3 spans 16 residues. The V gene end was trimmed by 1 base and the J gene end by 6 bases; junction bases not matched to a gene: 3. Germline V lookup: CDR1 SGHTA, CDR2 FQGNSA. The CDR3 bases are TGTGCCAGCAGCTTAGAGGGGACTAGCGGGACCAATGAGCAGTTCTTC. This gives the protein CASSLEGTSGTNEQFF.

This clonotype came up a few times. The chain links TRBV2 to TRBJ1-2; D ambiguous. From germline, CDR1 is SNHLY and CDR2 FYNNEI. This CDR3 is built from 12 residues. V shed 7 bases and J shed 2 bases, with 8 bases lying between them. The CDR3 loop reads CASINVNYGYTF. CDR3 sequence (DNA): TGTGCCAGCATAAATGTGAACTATGGCTACACCTTC. Full variable domain (outside the CDR3, taken from reference TRBV2 and TRBJ1-2): EPEVTQTPSHQVTQMGQEVILRCVPISNHLYFYWYRQILGQKVEFLVSFYNNEISEKSEIFDDQFSVERPDGSNFTLKIRSTKLEDSAMYFCASINVNYGYTFGSGTRLTVV.

The J gene is TRBJ1-5, the V gene TRBV20-1; D is perhaps TRBD1 (5 bases). This CDR3 has 14 amino acids. Germline loops: CDR1 DFQATT, CDR2 SNEGSKA (reference sequence). V was cut by 1 base and J by 2 bases, with 9 bases left in between. As DNA, the CDR3 is TGCAGTGCTAGAGGGGACGGCGGCAATCAGCCCCAGCATTTT. Residues: CSARGDGGNQPQHF.

V usage is TRBV6-2 or TRBV6-3 and J usage is TRBJ2-7, with D hard to call. V shed 4 bases and J shed 4 bases, with 11 bases lying between them. This CDR3 region has 13 residues. Per the germline V gene, CDR1 is MNHEY and CDR2 is SVGEGT. The CDR3 coding sequence is TGTGCCAGCAGTTCTGCGGAACATTACGAGCAGTACTTC. Encoded protein: CASSSAEHYEQYF.